Presented here are 29 T cell receptor beta chains from one specimen sequenced in a study of blood T cell repertoires in COVID-19. Sequencing used immunoSEQ multiplex PCR; TCRdb keeps in-frame clones, though not all of them. The profile shows more than 140,000 clones, under 85% of them singletons. Sequenced material: peripheral blood. The receptors shown here come from a human donor in a cohort sampled during active COVID-19.

This clone showed up just once. The rearrangement links TRBV7-2 to TRBJ2-2, with 11 nucleotides matching TRBD2. This CDR3 region has 17 residues. Trimming removed 4 bases from V and 4 bases from J; junction bases left unmatched: 8. The germline CDR1 and CDR2 sequences are SGHTA and FQGNSA. CDR3 nucleotides: TGTGCCAGCAGCTCAGTAGCGGGAGGGCCGGGCACCGGGGAGCTGTTTTTT. Translated, it gives CASSSVAGGPGTGELFF.

The CDR3 coding sequence is TGCGCCAGCAGCCAAGAAGGCCCCGGGAGCATGGCAGATACGCAGTATTTT. Translated, it gives CASSQEGPGSMADTQYF. The gene calls are TRBV4-1 and TRBJ2-3, with D maybe TRBD2 (6 bases). Germline CDR1 MGHRA, CDR2 YSYEKL. V was pared by 0 bases and J by 4 bases, with 17 bases between. This CDR3 region has 17 residues.

The chain has TRBV30 and TRBJ1-4; no definite D call. The ends were cut back, 0 bases at V and 0 bases at J, with 11 bases in the middle. The germline V gene encodes CDR1 GTSNPN and CDR2 SVGIG (reference sequence). The CDR3 has 16 residues. CDR3 nucleotides: TGTGCCTGGAGTGTTCGGAGGAAATCAACTAATGAAAAACTGTTTTTT. Protein: CAWSVRRKSTNEKLFF.

CDR3 amino acids: CASSQEARQGFWSYTF. CDR3 coding DNA: TGCGCCAGCAGCCAAGAGGCCCGACAGGGCTTCTGGAGCTACACCTTC. The chain combines TRBV4-3 with TRBJ1-2; 7 bases map to TRBD1. Germline trimming cut 0 bases from V and 9 bases from J; bases unmatched to any gene: 13. Germline assignment: CDR1 LGHNA and CDR2 YSLEER. The CDR3 has 16 residues.

The J gene is TRBJ2-3, the V gene TRBV7-3; the match to TRBD1 covers 7 bases. The CDR3 has 12 amino acids. The V and J ends lost 4 bases and 10 bases, in that order; junction bases with no gene match: 5. CDR1 SGHTA and CDR2 FQGTGA come from the germline V gene. The CDR3 DNA is TGTGCCAGCAGCTCATACAGGGGCCCGCAGTATTTT. Its protein product is CASSSYRGPQYF.

The chain uses TRBV9 and TRBJ2-3; 8 positions agree with TRBD2. Trimming took 0 bases from V and 6 from J; bases not matched to a gene: 6. The germline V gene encodes CDR1 SGDLS and CDR2 YYNGEE. The CDR3 sequence is 15 residues long. The CDR3, as DNA: TGTGCCAGCAGCGTAGACGGGAGGGCCTCGGATACGCAGTATTTT. Its protein product is CASSVDGRASDTQYF.

The genes are TRBV7-3 and TRBJ2-7; no firm D call. The CDR3 contains 13 residues. V lost 4 bases, J lost 3 bases, and 10 bases lay in between. Germline CDR1 reads SGHTA; CDR2 reads FQGTGA. The CDR3 DNA reads TGTGCCAGCAGCTCTGGGCAGAACTACGAGCAGTACTTC. Its protein is CASSSGQNYEQYF.

The rearrangement links TRBV15 to TRBJ2-4; TRBD2 matches 11 bases. Trimming at V came to 3 bases and at J to 3 bases, leaving 1 base not matched to a gene. The CDR3 extends over 15 amino acids. Germline loops: CDR1 LNHNV, CDR2 YYDKDF (reference sequence). The CDR3 DNA follows: TGTGCCACCAGCAGCGGGACTAGCGGCAAAAACATTCAGTACTTC. This gives the protein CATSSGTSGKNIQYF.

This clone was counted only a few times. Within the sample, other DNA sequences also encode this same CDR3. The chain joins TRBV5-1 to TRBJ1-1; TRBD1 matches at 8 bases. The germline gives CDR1 SGHRS, CDR2 YFSETQ. The CDR3 totals 14 residues. V gave up 4 bases and J gave up 4 bases; unmatched junction bases: 6. In DNA form, the CDR3 reads TGCGCCAGCAGCAGTACAGGGGGAGGCACTGAAGCTTTCTTT. Amino acids: CASSSTGGGTEAFF. Supplemented by reference TRBV5-1 and TRBJ1-1, the full variable domain reads KAGVTQTPRYLIKTRGQQVTLSCSPISGHRSVSWYQQTPGQGLQFLFEYFSETQRNKGNFPGRFSGRQFSNSRSEMNVSTLELGDSALYLCASSSTGGGTEAFFGQGTRLTVV.

This clone appeared once. This chain joins TRBV5-1 and TRBJ2-7; D unclear. Trimming took off 4 bases at V and 5 bases at J, with 16 bases between the two ends. CDR3 length equals 14 residues. In germline, CDR1 is SGHRS, CDR2 YFSETQ. CDR3 sequence (DNA): TGCGCCAGCAGCAGATCGAGCGAAGAGGACGAGCAGTACTTC. This encodes CASSRSSEEDEQYF.

V and J are TRBV18 and TRBJ2-4, with TRBD2 as a possible D gene (6 bases). Per germline, CDR1 KGHSH and CDR2 LQKENI. The CDR3 extends over 16 amino acids. With 3 bases removed from V and 8 bases from J, the gap between germline ends came to 20 bases. CDR3 residues: CASSPTGGTPRDIQYF. The DNA of the CDR3 is TGTGCCAGCTCACCTACCGGAGGGACCCCAAGGGACATTCAGTACTTC.

The chain combines TRBV29-1 with TRBJ1-4, with D maybe TRBD1 (5 bases). V lost 5 bases and J lost 4, with 14 bases in between. The CDR3 loop spans 14 amino acids. Germline CDR1 SQVTM, CDR2 ANQGSEA. The CDR3 protein is CSVIPQGYNEKLFF. The CDR3 coding sequence is TGCAGCGTTATTCCTCAGGGCTATAATGAAAAACTGTTTTTT.

This chain joins TRBV6-5 and TRBJ2-1; D is perhaps TRBD2 (5 bases). V lost 0 bases and J 3 bases, leaving 9 bases between the germline ends. The CDR3 length is 15 residues. The germline CDR1 and CDR2 sequences are MNHEY and SVGAGI. The CDR3 here is CASSYSSGFYNEQFF. The CDR3 region has the DNA TGTGCCAGCAGTTACTCGTCGGGGTTCTACAATGAGCAGTTCTTC.

This clone was detected a few times. This rearrangement joins TRBV5-1 to TRBJ1-3; D not resolved. Germline CDR1 is SGHRS and CDR2 is YFSETQ. CDR3 length: 14 amino acids. Trimming shortened V by 0 bases and J by 1 base, and 5 bases separated the two germline ends. The CDR3 reads CASSLGGSGNTIYF. The CDR3 DNA reads TGCGCCAGCAGCTTGGGAGGGTCTGGAAACACCATATATTTT.

The V call is TRBV5-1, the J call TRBJ2-1, with TRBD2 matching over 9 bases. Per the germline V gene, CDR1 is SGHRS and CDR2 is YFSETQ. V shed 2 bases, J shed 5 bases, and the junction held 8 bases outside the gene matches. The CDR3 is 16 residues long. The CDR3, as DNA: TGCGCCAGCAGCTTACCCGGGACTAGCCACAACAATGAGCAGTTCTTC. It codes for CASSLPGTSHNNEQFF.

This clone appeared many times. This chain uses TRBV19 with TRBJ1-6; TRBD1 is a possible D gene (6 bases). CDR3 size: 13 residues. Trimming left V 9 bases short and J 8 bases short, with 14 bases between. Germline V CDR1 and CDR2: LNHDA, SQIVND (reference sequence). The CDR3 is CASRTDLYSPLHF. The CDR3 DNA reads TGTGCCAGCAGGACAGACCTGTATTCACCCCTCCACTTT.

The genes are TRBV24-1 and TRBJ2-3; D uncertain. V gave up 3 bases and J gave up 5 bases, with 8 bases separating them. This CDR3 is 13 amino acids long. From germline, CDR1 is KGHDR and CDR2 SFDVKD. The CDR3 nucleotides are TGTGCCACCAGTGATCGGTCGTTAGATACGCAGTATTTT. Translation: CATSDRSLDTQYF.

This chain joins TRBV28 and TRBJ1-1, with TRBD1 matching 9 bases. Germline V lookup: CDR1 MDHEN, CDR2 SYDVKM. The V segment lost 3 bases and the J segment 10 bases; nucleotides outside the gene matches: 9. The CDR3 runs to 14 residues. The CDR3 is CASSFRGTGKGAFF. As DNA, the CDR3 is TGTGCCAGCAGTTTTCGGGGGACAGGGAAGGGAGCTTTCTTT.

The gene calls are TRBV18 and TRBJ2-5; 8 nucleotides line up with TRBD2. V trimming: 3 bases; J trimming: 1 base; junction bases outside the gene matches: 7. This CDR3 contains 16 residues. CDR1 and CDR2 (germline): KGHSH, LQKENI. Here the CDR3 DNA reads TGTGCCAGCTCACCCTATTCAGCGGGGGTCCAAGAGACCCAGTACTTC. This gives the protein CASSPYSAGVQETQYF.

The V gene is TRBV11-2, the J gene TRBJ2-3; 8 bases agree with TRBD2. V shed 1 base, J shed 5 bases, and the junction held 11 bases outside the gene matches. CDR3 size: 17 residues. CDR1 and CDR2 (germline): SGHAT, FQNNGV. The CDR3, as DNA: TGTGCCAGCAGCTTAGGAGGGAGCGGGAGATCGATAGATACGCAGTATTTT. Protein product: CASSLGGSGRSIDTQYF.

J is TRBJ1-4 and V is TRBV7-9, with no clear D. Per the germline V gene, CDR1 is SEHNR and CDR2 is FQNEAQ (reference sequence). The CDR3 spans 14 residues. Trimming shortened V by 5 bases and J by 2 bases, and 9 bases separated the two germline ends. In DNA, the CDR3 is TGTGCCAGCAGCGACGGGGTTACTAATGAAAAACTGTTTTTT. Translating gives CASSDGVTNEKLFF. The full variable domain, completed using reference TRBV7-9 and TRBJ1-4, is DTGVSQNPRHKITKRGQNVTFRCDPISEHNRLYWYRQTLGQGPEFLTYFQNEAQLEKSRLLSDRFSAERPKGSFSTLEIQRTEQGDSAMYLCASSDGVTNEKLFFGSGTQLSVL.

V is TRBV5-4 and J is TRBJ2-5; D remains ambiguous. Trimming stripped 2 bases from V and 4 bases from J, with 12 bases between. The length of the CDR3 is 14 residues. Germline V lookup: CDR1 SGHNT, CDR2 YYREEE (reference sequence). The CDR3 region has the DNA TGTGCCAGCAGCTTTGCCCTCTCGGGAGAGACCCAGTACTTC. As protein: CASSFALSGETQYF.

The chain is built from TRBV28 and TRBJ2-5, with 12 nucleotides matching TRBD2. The CDR3 consists of 15 residues. V was clipped by 4 bases and J by 4 bases; unmatched bases: 4. Germline V gene data show CDR1 as MDHEN and CDR2 as SYDVKM. CDR3 sequence reads: CASSSGLAGRETQYF. The DNA of the CDR3 is TGTGCCAGCAGTTCCGGACTAGCGGGAAGAGAGACCCAGTACTTC.

The rearrangement joins TRBV4-2 to TRBJ1-4; 8 bases are shared with TRBD1. The V and J ends lost 4 bases and 8 bases, in that order; junction bases with no gene match: 6. The CDR3 extends over 14 amino acids. From germline, CDR1 is LGHNA and CDR2 YNFKEQ. The CDR3 nucleotides are TGTGCCAGCAGCCCCCCAGGGGGCAGGGAAAAACTGTTTTTT. Translating it yields CASSPPGGREKLFF.

This rearrangement joins TRBV19 to TRBJ2-1; a weak D match, TRBD2 (5 bases). Germline values: CDR1 LNHDA, CDR2 SQIVND (reference sequence). With 5 bases removed from V and 0 bases from J, the gap between germline ends came to 11 bases. The CDR3 extends over 15 amino acids. The CDR3 coding sequence is TGTGCCAGTAGTCTCCGTCGGGGCTCCTACAATGAGCAGTTCTTC. Its translation: CASSLRRGSYNEQFF.

This clone is a singleton in its sample. The rearrangement uses TRBV7-2 and TRBJ2-7; a weak D match, TRBD2 (5 bases). The CDR3 sequence is 12 residues long. The V end was cut by 3 bases, the J end by 2 bases, with 5 bases between. CDR1 SGHTA and CDR2 FQGNSA come from the germline V gene. CDR3 sequence reads: CASSLGAYEQYF. The DNA of the CDR3 is TGTGCCAGCAGCTTGGGAGCCTACGAGCAGTACTTC. Complete variable domain (other parts from reference TRBV7-2 and TRBJ2-7): GAGVSQSPSNKVTEKGKDVELRCDPISGHTALYWYRQSLGQGLEFLIYFQGNSAPDKSGLPSDRFSAERTGGSVSTLTIQRTQQEDSAVYLCASSLGAYEQYFGPGTRLTVT.

The chain links TRBV29-1 to TRBJ2-1; 11 bases agree with TRBD1. CDR1 and CDR2 (germline): SQVTM, ANQGSEA. The V segment lost 6 bases and the J segment 7 bases; nucleotides outside the gene matches: 8. The CDR3 consists of 14 residues. This chain's CDR3 is CSVNSGTGGNEQFF. The DNA of the CDR3 is TGCAGCGTAAACTCCGGGACAGGGGGGAATGAGCAGTTCTTC.

The chain employs TRBV5-5 and TRBJ1-1, with unresolved D. The CDR3 is made up of 12 amino acids. The V gene lost 4 bases and the J gene lost 7 bases, with 11 bases spanning the gap. In germline, CDR1 is SGHKS, CDR2 YYEKEE (reference sequence). The DNA for the CDR3 is TGTGCCAGCAGCCTGACGGGAAATGAAGCTTTCTTT. Its translation: CASSLTGNEAFF.

The CDR3 nucleotides are TGTGCCAGCAGTGTCGAACTAAATAGGGGAGGGTCCACAGATACGCAGTATTTT. Amino acids: CASSVELNRGGSTDTQYF. The chain joins TRBV6-1 to TRBJ2-3; the match to TRBD2 covers 7 bases. Germline-derived CDR1 and CDR2 are MNHNS and SASEGT. V shed 4 bases and J 2 bases; nucleotides not matched to a gene: 15. The CDR3 sequence is 18 residues long.